Below are 3 T cell receptor beta chains sequenced from a single sample in a study of response to subunit inactivated influenza vaccine. TCRdb reprocessed the RT-PCR reads with MiXCR, giving one entry per CDR3 protein. The profile shows more than 550,000 distinct CDR3 sequences, roughly 12% of them singletons. Sample: PBMCs from blood, taken on the day of vaccination. These TCRs come from a man aged 50 to 60 who received an inactivated influenza vaccine.

The table lists this clonotype with a few counts. This sequence joins TRBV20-1 and TRBJ2-7, with D possibly matching TRBD1 (6 bases). The CDR3 extends over 11 amino acids. Per the germline V gene, CDR1 is DFQATT and CDR2 is SNEGSKA (reference sequence). The ends were cut back, 7 bases at V and 5 bases at J, with 12 bases in the middle. CDR3 DNA sequence: TGCAGTGTGAACAGGGTCCACGAGCAGTACTTC. Its protein product is CSVNRVHEQYF.

The rearrangement links TRBV7-9 to TRBJ2-7, with D uncertain. Germline values: CDR1 SEHNR, CDR2 FQNEAQ (reference sequence). V lost 5 bases to trimming and J lost 0 bases, with 17 bases between them. There are 16 residues in the CDR3. CDR3 nucleotides: TGTGCCAGCAGCCCCGATCCCTCTAGGGCCTCCTACGAGCAGTACTTC. This translates into CASSPDPSRASYEQYF.

A few counts support this clonotype. This chain connects TRBV3-1 to TRBJ2-7; D may be TRBD1 (6 bases). Per the germline V gene, CDR1 is LGHDT and CDR2 is YNNKEL (reference sequence). This CDR3 region has 12 residues. The ends were cut back, 3 bases at V and 6 bases at J, with 9 bases in the middle. The CDR3 region has the DNA TGTGCCAGCAGCCACGGGACACCCGAGCAGTACTTC. Its protein is CASSHGTPEQYF.